This TCR beta chain was recovered during a study of blood T cells in healthy people across ages. Whole-study results and caveats: Long-lived donors exceeded aged donors in naive CD4+ cells and diversity. Conclusively comparing naive with antigen-experienced cells was impossible with unsorted PBMCs.

The CDR3 is made up of 14 amino acids. Germline V gene lookup returns CDR1 MGHDK and CDR2 SYGVNS. Unmatched junction bases numbered 7, after V lost 4 bases and J lost 5 bases. Turning to this clonotype: The antigen remains unidentified.

Next came a second PCR, run for about 7 to 12 cycles, which used a sample-barcoded 5' primer along with a J-beta primer mix. TCRdb itself ran the 5' RACE reads through MiXCR, one entry per CDR3 protein. The sample yields hundreds of thousands of distinct CDR3 sequences, about 53% seen once. Per-sample PBMC isolation yielded at least 7 million cells. V usage is TRBV25-1 and J usage is TRBJ2-5; 7 bases are shared with TRBD2. The TCR comes from a man aged 80 or over in good health. Sequenced material: blood. The DNA of the CDR3 is TGTGCCAGCAGTGCCCTTGGGAGGGGCGAGACCCAGTACTTC. It encodes CASSALGRGETQYF.